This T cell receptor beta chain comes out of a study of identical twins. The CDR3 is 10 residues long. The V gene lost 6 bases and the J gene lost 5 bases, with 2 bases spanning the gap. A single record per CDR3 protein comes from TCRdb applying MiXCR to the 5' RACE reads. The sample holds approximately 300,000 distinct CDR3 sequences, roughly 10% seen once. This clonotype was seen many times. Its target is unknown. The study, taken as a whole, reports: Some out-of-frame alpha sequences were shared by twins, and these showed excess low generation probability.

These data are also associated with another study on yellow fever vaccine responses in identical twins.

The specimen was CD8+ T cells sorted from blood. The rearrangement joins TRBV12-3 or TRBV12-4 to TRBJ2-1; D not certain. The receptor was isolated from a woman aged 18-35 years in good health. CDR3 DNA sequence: TGTGCCAGCAGGAACAATGAGCAGTTCTTC. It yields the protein CASRNNEQFF.